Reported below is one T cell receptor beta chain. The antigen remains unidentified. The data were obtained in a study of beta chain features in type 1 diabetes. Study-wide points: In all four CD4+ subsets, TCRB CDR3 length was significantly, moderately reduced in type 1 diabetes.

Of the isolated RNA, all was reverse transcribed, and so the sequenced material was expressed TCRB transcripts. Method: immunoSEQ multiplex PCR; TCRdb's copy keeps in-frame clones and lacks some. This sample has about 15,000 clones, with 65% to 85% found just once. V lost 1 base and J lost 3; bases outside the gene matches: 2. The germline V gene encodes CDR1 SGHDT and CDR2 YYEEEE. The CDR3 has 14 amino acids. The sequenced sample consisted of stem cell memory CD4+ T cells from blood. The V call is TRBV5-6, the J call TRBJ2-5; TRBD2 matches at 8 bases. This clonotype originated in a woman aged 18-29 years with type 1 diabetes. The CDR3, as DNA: TGTGCCAGCAGCTTGCCGACTAGCGAAGAGACCCAGTACTTC. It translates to CASSLPTSEETQYF. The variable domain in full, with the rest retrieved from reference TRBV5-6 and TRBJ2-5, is DAGVTQSPTHLIKTRGQQVTLRCSPKSGHDTVSWYQQALGQGPQFIFQYYEEEERQRGNFPDRFSGHQFPNYSSELNVNALLLGDSALYLCASSLPTSEETQYFGPGTRLLVL.